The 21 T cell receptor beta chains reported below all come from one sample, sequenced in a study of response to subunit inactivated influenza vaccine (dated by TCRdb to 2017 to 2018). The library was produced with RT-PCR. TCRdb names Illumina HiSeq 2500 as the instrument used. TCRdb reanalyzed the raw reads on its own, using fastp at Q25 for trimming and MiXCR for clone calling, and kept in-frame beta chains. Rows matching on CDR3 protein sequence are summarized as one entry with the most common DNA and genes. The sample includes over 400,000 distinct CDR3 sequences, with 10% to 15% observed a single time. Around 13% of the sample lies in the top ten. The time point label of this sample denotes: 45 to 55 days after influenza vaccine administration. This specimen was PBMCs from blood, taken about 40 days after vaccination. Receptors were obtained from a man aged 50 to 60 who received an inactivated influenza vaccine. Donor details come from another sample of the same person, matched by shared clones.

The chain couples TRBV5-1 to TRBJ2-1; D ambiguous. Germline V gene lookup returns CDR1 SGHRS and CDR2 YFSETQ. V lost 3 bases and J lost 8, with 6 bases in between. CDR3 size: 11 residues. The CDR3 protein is CASSSEHEQFF. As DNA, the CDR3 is TGCGCCAGCAGCTCGGAGCATGAGCAGTTCTTC.

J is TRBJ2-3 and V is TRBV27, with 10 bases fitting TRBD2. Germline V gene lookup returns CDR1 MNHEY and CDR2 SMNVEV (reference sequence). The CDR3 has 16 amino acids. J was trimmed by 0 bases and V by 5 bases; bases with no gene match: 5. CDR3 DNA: TGTGCCAGCAGTCGTAAGACTAGCGGGAGCACAGATACGCAGTATTTT. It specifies CASSRKTSGSTDTQYF.

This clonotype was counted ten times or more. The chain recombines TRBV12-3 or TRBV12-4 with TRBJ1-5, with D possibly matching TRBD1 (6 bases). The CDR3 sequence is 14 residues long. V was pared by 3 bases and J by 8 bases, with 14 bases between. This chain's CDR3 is CASSFDRGQKPQHF. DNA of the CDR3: TGTGCCAGCAGTTTCGATCGGGGGCAAAAGCCCCAGCATTTT.

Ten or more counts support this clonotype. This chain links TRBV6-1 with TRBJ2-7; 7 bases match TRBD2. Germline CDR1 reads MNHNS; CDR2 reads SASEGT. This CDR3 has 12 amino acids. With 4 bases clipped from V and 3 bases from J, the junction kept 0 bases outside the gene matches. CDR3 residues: CASSGDYYEQYF. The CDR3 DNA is TGTGCCAGCAGTGGGGACTACTACGAGCAGTACTTC.

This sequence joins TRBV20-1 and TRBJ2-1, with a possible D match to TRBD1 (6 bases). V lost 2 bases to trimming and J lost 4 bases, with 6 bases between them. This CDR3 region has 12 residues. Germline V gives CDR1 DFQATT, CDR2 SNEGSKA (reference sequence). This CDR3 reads CSARRGYNEQFF. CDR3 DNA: TGCAGTGCTAGAAGGGGGTACAATGAGCAGTTCTTC.

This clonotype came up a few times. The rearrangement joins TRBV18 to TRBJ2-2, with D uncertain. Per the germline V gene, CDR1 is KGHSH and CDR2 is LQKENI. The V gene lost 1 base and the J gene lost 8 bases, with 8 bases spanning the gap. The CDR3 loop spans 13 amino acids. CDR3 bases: TGTGCCAGCTCACCACGGCCGGGTGGGGAGCTGTTTTTT. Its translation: CASSPRPGGELFF. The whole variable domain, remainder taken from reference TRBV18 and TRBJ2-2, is NAGVMQNPRHLVRRRGQEARLRCSPMKGHSHVYWYRQLPEEGLKFMVYLQKENIIDESGMPKERFSAEFPKEGPSILRIQQVVRGDSAAYFCASSPRPGGELFFGEGSRLTVL.

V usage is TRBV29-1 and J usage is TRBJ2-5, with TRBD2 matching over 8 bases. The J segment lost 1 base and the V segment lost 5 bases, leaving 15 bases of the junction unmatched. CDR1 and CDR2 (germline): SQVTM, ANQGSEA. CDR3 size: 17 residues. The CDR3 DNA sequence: TGCAGCGTTCTACCCCTCAGGCGGGGGGCGGCCCAAGAGACCCAGTACTTC. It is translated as CSVLPLRRGAAQETQYF.

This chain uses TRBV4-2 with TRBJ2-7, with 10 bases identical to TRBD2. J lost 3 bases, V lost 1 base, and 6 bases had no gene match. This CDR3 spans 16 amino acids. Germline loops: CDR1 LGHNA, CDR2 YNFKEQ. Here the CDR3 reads CASSQGGASGSYEQYF. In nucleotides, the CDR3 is TGTGCCAGCAGCCAAGGAGGGGCTAGCGGGAGCTACGAGCAGTACTTC.

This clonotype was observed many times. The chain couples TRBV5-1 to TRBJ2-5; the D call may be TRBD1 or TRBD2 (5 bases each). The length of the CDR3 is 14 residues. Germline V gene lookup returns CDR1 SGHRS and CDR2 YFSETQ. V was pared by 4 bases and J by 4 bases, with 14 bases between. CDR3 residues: CASSPGDVGETQYF. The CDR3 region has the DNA TGCGCCAGCAGCCCCGGGGACGTCGGAGAGACCCAGTACTTC. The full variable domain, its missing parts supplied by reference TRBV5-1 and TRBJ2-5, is KAGVTQTPRYLIKTRGQQVTLSCSPISGHRSVSWYQQTPGQGLQFLFEYFSETQRNKGNFPGRFSGRQFSNSRSEMNVSTLELGDSALYLCASSPGDVGETQYFGPGTRLLVL.

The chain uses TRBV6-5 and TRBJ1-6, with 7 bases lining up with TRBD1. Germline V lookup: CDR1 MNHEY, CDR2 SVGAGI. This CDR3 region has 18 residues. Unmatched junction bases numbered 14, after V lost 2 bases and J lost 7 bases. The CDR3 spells CASSYRGQLIVANSPLHF. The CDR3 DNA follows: TGTGCCAGCAGTTACCGGGGACAGCTTATAGTTGCGAATTCACCCCTCCACTTT.

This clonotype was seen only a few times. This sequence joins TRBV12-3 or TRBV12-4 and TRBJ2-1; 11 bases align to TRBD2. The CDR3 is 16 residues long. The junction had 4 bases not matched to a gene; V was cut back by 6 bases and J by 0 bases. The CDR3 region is CASSHGLAGSYNEQFF. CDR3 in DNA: TGTGCCAGCAGCCATGGACTAGCGGGCTCCTACAATGAGCAGTTCTTC.

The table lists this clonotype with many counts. CDR3: CASSPDRQRGQYF. The CDR3 bases are TGTGCCAGCTCACCGGACAGGCAGAGAGGGCAGTATTTT. The chain is built from TRBV18 and TRBJ2-3, with TRBD1 matching over 7 bases. The germline CDR1 and CDR2 sequences are KGHSH and LQKENI. There are 13 residues in the CDR3. J gave up 11 bases and V 3 bases, and 8 bases lay outside the gene matches. Full variable domain (rest looked up from reference TRBV18 and TRBJ2-3): NAGVMQNPRHLVRRRGQEARLRCSPMKGHSHVYWYRQLPEEGLKFMVYLQKENIIDESGMPKERFSAEFPKEGPSILRIQQVVRGDSAAYFCASSPDRQRGQYFGPGTRLTVL.

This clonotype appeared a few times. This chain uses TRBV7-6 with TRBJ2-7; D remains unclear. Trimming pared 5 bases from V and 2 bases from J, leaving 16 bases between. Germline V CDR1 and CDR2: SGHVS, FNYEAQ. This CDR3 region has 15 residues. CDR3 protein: CASSQEVVSTYEQYF. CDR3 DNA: TGTGCCAGCAGCCAAGAGGTGGTTAGCACCTACGAGCAGTACTTC.

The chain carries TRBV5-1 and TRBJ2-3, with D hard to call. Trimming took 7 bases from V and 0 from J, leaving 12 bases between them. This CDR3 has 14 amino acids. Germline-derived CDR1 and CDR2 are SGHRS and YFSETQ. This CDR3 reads CASRSAGSTDTQYF. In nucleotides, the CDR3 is TGCGCCAGCCGCTCGGCCGGGAGCACAGATACGCAGTATTTT.

The CDR3 bases are TGCAGTGTTACACCGGGACTGGTCTACGAGCAGTACTTC. Translating it yields CSVTPGLVYEQYF. This chain joins TRBV20-1 and TRBJ2-7; D is perhaps TRBD2 (6 bases). V was cut by 7 bases and J by 3 bases, with 16 bases left in between. Germline V CDR1 and CDR2: DFQATT, SNEGSKA (reference sequence). The CDR3 is made up of 13 amino acids.

The CDR3 bases are TGTGCCAGCAGCCTCTCAGGGCAATTCCATGAAAAACTGTTTTTT. Its translation is CASSLSGQFHEKLFF. V is TRBV7-9 and J is TRBJ1-4; D is possibly TRBD1 (5 bases). Trimming cost V 5 bases and J 6 bases, with 16 bases left between them. The germline V gene has CDR1 SEHNR and CDR2 FQNEAQ (reference sequence). The CDR3 has 15 residues. Combining the CDR3 with reference TRBV7-9 and TRBJ1-4 gives the whole variable domain DTGVSQNPRHKITKRGQNVTFRCDPISEHNRLYWYRQTLGQGPEFLTYFQNEAQLEKSRLLSDRFSAERPKGSFSTLEIQRTEQGDSAMYLCASSLSGQFHEKLFFGSGTQLSVL.

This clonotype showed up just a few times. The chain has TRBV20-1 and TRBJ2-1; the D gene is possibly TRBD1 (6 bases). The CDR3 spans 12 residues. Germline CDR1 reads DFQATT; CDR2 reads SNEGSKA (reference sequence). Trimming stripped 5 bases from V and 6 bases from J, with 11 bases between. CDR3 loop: CSAPKGGNEQFF. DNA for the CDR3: TGCAGTGCTCCCAAAGGGGGCAATGAGCAGTTCTTC.

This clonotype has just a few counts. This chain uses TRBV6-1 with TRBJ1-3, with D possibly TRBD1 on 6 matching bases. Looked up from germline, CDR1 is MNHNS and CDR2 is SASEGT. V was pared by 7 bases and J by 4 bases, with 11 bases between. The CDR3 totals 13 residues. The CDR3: CASTGDAGNTIYF. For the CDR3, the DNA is TGTGCCAGCACAGGGGACGCCGGAAACACCATATATTTT.

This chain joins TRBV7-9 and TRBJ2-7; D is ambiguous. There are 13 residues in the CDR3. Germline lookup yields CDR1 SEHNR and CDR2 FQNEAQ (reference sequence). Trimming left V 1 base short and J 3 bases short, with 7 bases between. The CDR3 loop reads CASSLGNDYEQYF. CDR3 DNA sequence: TGTGCCAGCAGCTTAGGAAACGACTACGAGCAGTACTTC. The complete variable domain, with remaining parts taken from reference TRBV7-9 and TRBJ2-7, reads DTGVSQNPRHKITKRGQNVTFRCDPISEHNRLYWYRQTLGQGPEFLTYFQNEAQLEKSRLLSDRFSAERPKGSFSTLEIQRTEQGDSAMYLCASSLGNDYEQYFGPGTRLTVT.

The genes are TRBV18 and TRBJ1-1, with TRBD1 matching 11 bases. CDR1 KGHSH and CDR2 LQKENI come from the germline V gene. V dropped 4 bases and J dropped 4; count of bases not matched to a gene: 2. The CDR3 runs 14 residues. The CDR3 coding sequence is TGTGCCAGCTCACGGGACAGGGGGACCACTGAAGCTTTCTTT. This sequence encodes CASSRDRGTTEAFF.

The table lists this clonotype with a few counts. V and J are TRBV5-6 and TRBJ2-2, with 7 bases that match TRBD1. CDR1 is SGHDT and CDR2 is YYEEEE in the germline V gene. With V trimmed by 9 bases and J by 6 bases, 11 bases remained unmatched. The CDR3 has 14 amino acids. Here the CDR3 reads CATAETGVSGELFF. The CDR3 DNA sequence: TGTGCCACCGCGGAAACAGGGGTATCCGGGGAGCTGTTTTTT.